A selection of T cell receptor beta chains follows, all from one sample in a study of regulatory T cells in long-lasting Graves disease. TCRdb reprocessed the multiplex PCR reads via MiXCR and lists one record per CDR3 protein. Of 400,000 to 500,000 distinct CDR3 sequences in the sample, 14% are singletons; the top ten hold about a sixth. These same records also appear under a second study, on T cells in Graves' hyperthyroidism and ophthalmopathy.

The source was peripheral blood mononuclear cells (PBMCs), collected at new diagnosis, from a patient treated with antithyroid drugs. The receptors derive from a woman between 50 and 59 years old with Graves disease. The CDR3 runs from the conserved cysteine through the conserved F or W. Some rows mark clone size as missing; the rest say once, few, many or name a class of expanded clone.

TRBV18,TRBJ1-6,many,CASSPLYRGGPLHF
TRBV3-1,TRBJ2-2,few,CASSQGSGNTGELFF
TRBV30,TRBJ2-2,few,CAWGTTRTGELFF
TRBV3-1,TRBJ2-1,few,CASSQGAGGPSLDEQFF
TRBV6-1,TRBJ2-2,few,CASRQQGRFGELFF
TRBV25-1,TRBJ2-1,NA,CASSESTSGRAGEQFF
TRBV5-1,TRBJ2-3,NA,CASSAPGIDTQYF
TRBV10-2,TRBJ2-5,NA,CASSERRAQVIETQYF
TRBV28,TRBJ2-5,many,CASSPSGGGRETQYF
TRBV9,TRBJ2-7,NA,CASSVSPRGGEQYF
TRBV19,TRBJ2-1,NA,CASSTLTGTGVLNEQFF
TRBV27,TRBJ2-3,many,CASSLVGSGSDTQYF
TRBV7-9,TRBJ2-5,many,CASSLALDVMETQYF
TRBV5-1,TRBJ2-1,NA,CASSLSGTDNEQFF
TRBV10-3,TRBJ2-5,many,CAISEEGGETQYF
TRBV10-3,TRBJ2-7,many,CAISDLTSGGYEQYF
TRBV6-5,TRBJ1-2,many,CASSYGEFYFGYTF
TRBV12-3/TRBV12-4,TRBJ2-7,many,CASSPGTGYERGTYEQYF
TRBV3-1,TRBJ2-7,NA,CASSQDFGRNYEQYF
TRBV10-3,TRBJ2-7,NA,CAISEGGGGRRGNEQYF
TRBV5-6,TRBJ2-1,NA,CASHLLDTVDEQFF
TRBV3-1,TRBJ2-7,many,CASSQGNAPYEQYF
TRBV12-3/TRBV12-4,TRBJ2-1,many,CASSLIQGNEQFF
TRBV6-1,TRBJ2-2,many,CASSSTSGRAKELFF
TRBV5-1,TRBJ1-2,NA,CASSLEGQGLYGYTF
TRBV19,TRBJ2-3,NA,CASSIDATSAGGLDTQYF
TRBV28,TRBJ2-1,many,CASSFYDGLAVDEQFF
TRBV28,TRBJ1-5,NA,CASEPLGLFPGASGNQPQHF
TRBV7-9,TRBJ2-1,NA,CATSDRVVNEQFF
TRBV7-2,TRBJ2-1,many,CASSLSPYEQFF
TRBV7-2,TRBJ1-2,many,CASSTRTGGNGYTF
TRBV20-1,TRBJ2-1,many,CSAPGLAGSNEQFF
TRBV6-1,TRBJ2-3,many,CASSAPDRGQGDTQYF
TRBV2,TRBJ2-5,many,CASSERLWGTQYF
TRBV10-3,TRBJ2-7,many,CAISAPGQGAYEQYF
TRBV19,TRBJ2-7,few,CASTPGPGSYEQYF
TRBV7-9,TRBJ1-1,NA,CASSFTGGITEAFF
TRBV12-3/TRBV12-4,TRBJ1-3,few,CASSLVQGRNTIYF
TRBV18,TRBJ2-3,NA,CAGSPPTVDTQYF
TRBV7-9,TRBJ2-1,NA,CASSLSTSNEQFF
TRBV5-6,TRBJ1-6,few,CASSGGTSSPLHF